This is a list of T cell receptor beta chains from one sample in a study of Ad26.COV2.S vaccination and SARS-CoV-2 variants. Measured with immunoSEQ multiplex PCR; TCRdb has only the in-frame clones, and not every one. The sample lists about 440,000 clones; roughly 88% were seen once. Sequenced here: peripheral blood, sampled in a trial of Ad26.COV2.S vaccine versus placebo. Every receptor here comes from a person between 18 and 65 years old who received the Ad26.COV2.S COVID-19 vaccine or a placebo. Each CDR3 is given with its conserved first and last residue. Each record gives: D gene, V gene, clone size, J gene, CDR3 protein, CDR3 DNA. A D gene is named only where the DNA matches it firmly. Not all rows give a size; the values are once, few, many and, for expanded clones, a class.

d_call: TRBD1
v_call: TRBV4-3
clone_size: .
j_call: TRBJ2-5
cdr3_aa: CASSPDRGPQETQYF
cdr3_nt: TGCGCCAGCAGCCCGGACAGGGGCCCCCAAGAGACCCAGTACTTC

d_call: .
v_call: TRBV7-3
clone_size: .
j_call: TRBJ2-5
cdr3_aa: CASSRGLQETQYF
cdr3_nt: TGTGCCAGCAGCCGAGGACTGCAAGAGACCCAGTACTTC

d_call: .
v_call: TRBV7-3
clone_size: .
j_call: TRBJ2-1
cdr3_aa: CASSLWGASVYNEQFF
cdr3_nt: TGTGCCAGCAGCTTATGGGGGGCCTCGGTCTACAATGAGCAGTTCTTC

d_call: TRBD2
v_call: TRBV4-2
clone_size: .
j_call: TRBJ2-7
cdr3_aa: CASSRKGLAGGQSYEQYF
cdr3_nt: TGTGCCAGCAGCCGGAAGGGACTAGCGGGAGGACAATCCTACGAGCAGTACTTC

d_call: .
v_call: TRBV30
clone_size: .
j_call: TRBJ1-1
cdr3_aa: CAWEGVRGTEAFF
cdr3_nt: TGTGCCTGGGAGGGGGTTAGGGGCACTGAAGCTTTCTTT

d_call: .
v_call: TRBV19
clone_size: .
j_call: TRBJ2-5
cdr3_aa: CASSILGGSQETQYF
cdr3_nt: TGTGCCAGTAGTATCTTGGGGGGAAGTCAAGAGACCCAGTACTTC

d_call: .
v_call: TRBV25-1
clone_size: .
j_call: TRBJ2-5
cdr3_aa: CASSGIQVGRGQETQYF
cdr3_nt: TGTGCCAGCAGTGGGATACAGGTTGGGAGGGGGCAAGAGACCCAGTACTTC

d_call: .
v_call: TRBV7-2
clone_size: .
j_call: TRBJ2-7
cdr3_aa: CASSERAISYEQYF
cdr3_nt: TGTGCCAGCAGCGAGCGTGCAATCTCCTACGAGCAGTACTTC

d_call: .
v_call: TRBV5-5
clone_size: .
j_call: TRBJ2-6
cdr3_aa: CASSFYSGSGANVLTF
cdr3_nt: TGTGCCAGCAGCTTTTATTCCGGCTCTGGGGCCAACGTCCTGACTTTC

d_call: .
v_call: TRBV9
clone_size: .
j_call: TRBJ2-5
cdr3_aa: CASSRAVGETQYF
cdr3_nt: TGTGCCAGCAGCCGGGCGGTTGGGGAGACCCAGTACTTC

d_call: .
v_call: TRBV7-9
clone_size: .
j_call: TRBJ2-1
cdr3_aa: CASSPQILRPNEQFF
cdr3_nt: TGTGCCAGCAGTCCTCAAATCTTGCGACCCAATGAGCAGTTCTTC

d_call: TRBD2
v_call: TRBV27
clone_size: .
j_call: TRBJ2-1
cdr3_aa: CASRTSGSWSYNEQFF
cdr3_nt: TGTGCCAGCCGAACTAGCGGGAGTTGGTCCTACAATGAGCAGTTCTTC

d_call: .
v_call: TRBV9
clone_size: .
j_call: TRBJ1-1
cdr3_aa: CASSPGPSNTEAFF
cdr3_nt: TGTGCCAGCAGCCCAGGGCCATCAAACACTGAAGCTTTCTTT

d_call: TRBD2
v_call: TRBV19
clone_size: .
j_call: TRBJ2-1
cdr3_aa: CASSIQASGIYNEQFF
cdr3_nt: TGTGCCAGTAGTATTCAGGCTAGCGGGATCTACAATGAGCAGTTCTTC

d_call: .
v_call: TRBV29-1
clone_size: .
j_call: TRBJ2-5
cdr3_aa: CSVFGSQETQYF
cdr3_nt: TGCAGCGTTTTTGGGAGCCAAGAGACCCAGTACTTC

d_call: TRBD1
v_call: TRBV7-9
clone_size: .
j_call: TRBJ1-1
cdr3_aa: CASSSRTDRVGEAFF
cdr3_nt: TGTGCCAGCAGCTCGCGGACGGACAGGGTCGGTGAAGCTTTCTTT

d_call: .
v_call: TRBV7-9
clone_size: .
j_call: TRBJ2-1
cdr3_aa: CASSPPGVPQNEQFF
cdr3_nt: TGTGCCAGCAGCCCCCCCGGGGTACCCCAAAATGAGCAGTTCTTC

d_call: .
v_call: TRBV19
clone_size: .
j_call: TRBJ2-7
cdr3_aa: CASNLGGTKSIYEQYF
cdr3_nt: TGTGCCAGTAACTTAGGGGGGACAAAGAGCATCTACGAGCAGTACTTC

d_call: .
v_call: TRBV30
clone_size: .
j_call: TRBJ1-6
cdr3_aa: CAWRAQTNSPLHF
cdr3_nt: TGTGCCTGGAGGGCACAGACAAATTCACCCCTCCACTTT

d_call: .
v_call: TRBV12-3/TRBV12-4
clone_size: .
j_call: TRBJ1-5
cdr3_aa: CASSLKPSQPQHF
cdr3_nt: TGTGCCAGCAGTTTAAAACCAAGTCAGCCCCAGCATTTT

d_call: .
v_call: TRBV7-9
clone_size: .
j_call: TRBJ1-1
cdr3_aa: CASSLVRGHTEAFF
cdr3_nt: TGTGCCAGCAGCTTAGTCAGGGGACACACTGAAGCTTTCTTT

d_call: TRBD2
v_call: TRBV4-1
clone_size: .
j_call: TRBJ2-1
cdr3_aa: CASSQDGTSNEQFF
cdr3_nt: TGCGCCAGCAGCCAAGACGGGACTAGTAATGAGCAGTTCTTC

d_call: TRBD2
v_call: TRBV27
clone_size: .
j_call: TRBJ2-5
cdr3_aa: CASSSRRGGGQETQYF
cdr3_nt: TGTGCCAGCAGTTCCCGCCGGGGGGGAGGGCAAGAGACCCAGTACTTC

d_call: .
v_call: TRBV6-5
clone_size: once
j_call: TRBJ2-1
cdr3_aa: CASSYGPAQREQFF
cdr3_nt: TGTGCCAGCAGTTATGGGCCCGCCCAACGGGAGCAGTTCTTC

d_call: TRBD2
v_call: TRBV5-1
clone_size: .
j_call: TRBJ2-7
cdr3_aa: CASSWEGLTYEQYF
cdr3_nt: TGCGCCAGCAGCTGGGAGGGGTTGACCTACGAGCAGTACTTC

d_call: TRBD1
v_call: TRBV19
clone_size: .
j_call: TRBJ2-2
cdr3_aa: CASSGKDRVLTGELFF
cdr3_nt: TGTGCCAGTAGCGGCAAGGACAGGGTTTTGACCGGGGAGCTGTTTTTT

d_call: TRBD2
v_call: TRBV7-6
clone_size: .
j_call: TRBJ2-7
cdr3_aa: CASSRTSGSTYEQYF
cdr3_nt: TGTGCCAGCAGCCGGACTAGCGGGAGTACCTACGAGCAGTACTTC

d_call: .
v_call: TRBV20-1
clone_size: .
j_call: TRBJ2-3
cdr3_aa: CSASLAKSTDTQYF
cdr3_nt: TGCAGTGCTAGTTTGGCTAAAAGCACAGATACGCAGTATTTT

d_call: .
v_call: TRBV7-9
clone_size: .
j_call: TRBJ2-7
cdr3_aa: CASSQTRAPGYEQYF
cdr3_nt: TGTGCCAGCAGCCAAACCCGGGCCCCGGGGTACGAGCAGTACTTC

d_call: .
v_call: TRBV10-3
clone_size: few
j_call: TRBJ1-2
cdr3_aa: CAISEWQGYGYTF
cdr3_nt: TGTGCCATCAGTGAGTGGCAGGGCTATGGCTACACCTTC

d_call: .
v_call: TRBV5-8
clone_size: .
j_call: TRBJ1-3
cdr3_aa: CASSFLTLGNTIYF
cdr3_nt: TGTGCCAGCAGCTTCTTGACACTTGGAAACACCATATATTTT

d_call: TRBD2
v_call: TRBV5-5
clone_size: once
j_call: TRBJ2-7
cdr3_aa: CASSFLVWSGRAPSEQYF
cdr3_nt: TGTGCCAGCAGCTTTTTAGTTTGGAGCGGGAGGGCCCCTAGCGAGCAGTACTTC

d_call: TRBD2
v_call: TRBV7-9
clone_size: .
j_call: TRBJ2-1
cdr3_aa: CASSLGLAGGREQFF
cdr3_nt: TGTGCCAGCAGCTTAGGGCTAGCGGGAGGACGTGAGCAGTTCTTC

d_call: .
v_call: TRBV4-1
clone_size: .
j_call: TRBJ2-5
cdr3_aa: CASSDERQETQYF
cdr3_nt: TGCGCCAGCAGCGATGAGCGGCAAGAGACCCAGTACTTC

d_call: TRBD2
v_call: TRBV28
clone_size: .
j_call: TRBJ2-3
cdr3_aa: CASSFPSGLEGGGLSTDTQYF
cdr3_nt: TGTGCCAGCAGTTTCCCTTCGGGACTAGAGGGGGGAGGCCTTAGCACAGATACGCAGTATTTT

d_call: TRBD2
v_call: TRBV28
clone_size: .
j_call: TRBJ2-7
cdr3_aa: CASSLAGVYEQYF
cdr3_nt: TGTGCCAGCAGTCTAGCGGGAGTCTACGAGCAGTACTTC

d_call: .
v_call: TRBV5-7
clone_size: few
j_call: TRBJ2-7
cdr3_aa: CASSWGTGTRMREQYF
cdr3_nt: TGTGCCAGCAGCTGGGGGACCGGGACCCGCATGCGTGAGCAGTACTTC

d_call: TRBD1
v_call: TRBV11-3
clone_size: .
j_call: TRBJ2-2
cdr3_aa: CASSLGKGDRGVTGELFF
cdr3_nt: TGTGCCAGCAGCTTAGGGAAGGGAGACAGGGGGGTCACCGGGGAGCTGTTTTTT

d_call: .
v_call: TRBV6-5
clone_size: few
j_call: TRBJ1-3
cdr3_aa: CASSRITGTGNTIYF
cdr3_nt: TGTGCCAGCAGCCGAATAACAGGGACTGGAAACACCATATATTTT

d_call: .
v_call: TRBV19
clone_size: .
j_call: TRBJ2-1
cdr3_aa: CASSIAGVSPDEQFF
cdr3_nt: TGTGCCAGTAGTATAGCGGGAGTCTCCCCCGATGAGCAGTTCTTC

d_call: .
v_call: TRBV6-5
clone_size: once
j_call: TRBJ2-5
cdr3_aa: CASSPGETQYF
cdr3_nt: TGTGCCAGCAGTCCCGGGGAGACCCAGTACTTC

d_call: .
v_call: TRBV29-1
clone_size: .
j_call: TRBJ1-2
cdr3_aa: CSVGGRHYGYTF
cdr3_nt: TGCAGCGTTGGGGGCAGGCACTATGGCTACACCTTC

d_call: TRBD1
v_call: TRBV2
clone_size: once
j_call: TRBJ1-5
cdr3_aa: CASTQGQGLAQHF
cdr3_nt: TGTGCCAGCACCCAAGGACAGGGTTTGGCCCAGCATTTT

d_call: .
v_call: TRBV2
clone_size: .
j_call: TRBJ2-7
cdr3_aa: CASSETGYEQYF
cdr3_nt: TGTGCCAGCAGTGAAACAGGGTACGAGCAGTACTTC

d_call: .
v_call: TRBV29-1
clone_size: .
j_call: TRBJ1-2
cdr3_aa: CSATVGSGGYTF
cdr3_nt: TGCAGCGCCACTGTCGGCTCGGGAGGCTACACCTTC

d_call: TRBD2
v_call: TRBV5-5
clone_size: once
j_call: TRBJ2-5
cdr3_aa: CASSLIREGRGETQYF
cdr3_nt: TGTGCCAGCAGCTTGATTCGGGAGGGCCGGGGGGAGACCCAGTACTTC

d_call: .
v_call: TRBV18
clone_size: .
j_call: TRBJ1-3
cdr3_aa: CASSPPSTGVNTIYF
cdr3_nt: TGTGCCAGCTCACCACCGAGCACAGGAGTAAACACCATATATTTT

d_call: .
v_call: TRBV28
clone_size: .
j_call: TRBJ2-7
cdr3_aa: CASSLYAPPLHKVPGRYEQYF
cdr3_nt: TGTGCCAGCAGTTTATATGCCCCTCCCTTGCACAAGGTACCGGGGAGATACGAGCAGTACTTC

d_call: TRBD2
v_call: TRBV7-2
clone_size: .
j_call: TRBJ2-1
cdr3_aa: CASSLFGGRVNEQFF
cdr3_nt: TGTGCCAGCAGCTTATTTGGCGGGAGAGTCAATGAGCAGTTCTTC

d_call: TRBD2
v_call: TRBV27
clone_size: .
j_call: TRBJ2-7
cdr3_aa: CASSLSGAALGDEQYF
cdr3_nt: TGTGCCAGCAGTTTGAGCGGGGCAGCCTTAGGGGACGAGCAGTACTTC

d_call: .
v_call: TRBV10-3
clone_size: .
j_call: TRBJ2-7
cdr3_aa: CATAGRISSYEQYF
cdr3_nt: TGTGCCACCGCAGGACGGATTAGCTCCTACGAGCAGTACTTC

d_call: TRBD1
v_call: TRBV5-1
clone_size: .
j_call: TRBJ2-7
cdr3_aa: CASSLDRGSPYEQYF
cdr3_nt: TGCGCCAGCAGCCTCGACAGGGGGTCACCCTACGAGCAGTACTTC

d_call: TRBD2
v_call: TRBV3-1/TRBV3-2
clone_size: .
j_call: TRBJ2-7
cdr3_aa: CASSLRDTKGLAGVLQYF
cdr3_nt: TGTGCCAGCAGCCTCCGGGACACCAAGGGACTAGCGGGAGTTTTGCAGTACTTC

d_call: .
v_call: TRBV7-6
clone_size: few
j_call: TRBJ1-1
cdr3_aa: CASSLMGSEAFF
cdr3_nt: TGTGCCAGCAGCTTAATGGGATCTGAAGCTTTCTTT

d_call: .
v_call: TRBV6-2/TRBV6-3
clone_size: .
j_call: TRBJ1-1
cdr3_aa: CASSSAPNTEAFF
cdr3_nt: TGTGCCAGCAGTTCCGCACCGAACACTGAAGCTTTCTTT